The subject of this entry is one T cell receptor (beta chain). The antigen this receptor binds is unknown. No much larger clone exists at a distance of one base, and base qualities are not known. The sample comes from a study of OX40 agonist ivuxolimab in advanced cancers. General notes on the study: The costimulatory receptor OX40 (CD134) was targeted by ivuxolimab, a fully human IgG2 agonistic monoclonal antibody. Peripheral TCRbeta sequencing aimed to test whether ivuxolimab altered TCR sequence diversity and caused clonal T-cell expansion. Prior anti-PD-1, anti-PD-L1 or anti-CTLA-4 therapy was permitted, and checkpoint inhibitors had been received by roughly 40% of dose-escalation patients. Of the approximately 53 patients in dose escalation, about 20 had hepatocellular carcinoma, about 15 had melanoma, 9 had renal cell carcinoma and 9 had head and neck cancer. Partial responses occurred in three dose-escalation patients: two with cutaneous melanoma and one with hepatocellular carcinoma. The monotherapy dose-escalation portion (N ≈ 56 patients) of the phase I ivuxolimab trial is reported in the paper. Intravenous ivuxolimab was administered to patients every 2 weeks at six dose levels: 0.01, 0.1, 0.3, 1.5, 3 and 10 mg/kg. In the dose-escalation cohort, 82.7% of patients were male, and the mean age was approximately 64 years, with a range of roughly 20 to 85.

Genomic DNA was isolated from the sorted cells so that the TCRbeta CDR3 region could be sequenced. The immunoSEQ Assay was used to sequence the TCRbeta CDR3 regions. TCRdb took this table from immuneACCESS and kept in-frame rearrangements with V and J called. Such tables lack part of the clones; where checked against another copy, unresolved V genes explain under half of the gap, and the rest is unexplained. The sample profile shows some 98,000 clones; about four fifths of them were found once. The top ten hold roughly 1.5% of the sample. Summary of the overall study and its limitations: At doses of 0.1 to 3.0 mg/kg, clonal expansion of both CD4+ and CD8+ blood T cells was observed from baseline to week 6. In the 0.1-3.0 mg/kg groups, partial responders were among the patients with the lowest normalized peripheral clonal expansion, particularly in CD8+ T cells. The antigen specificity of the peripheral T cells that underwent clonal expansion was not determined. On average, CD8+ T cells showed more expanded clones than CD4+ T cells after ivuxolimab. Low levels of normalized T-cell clonal expansion were also seen in some nonresponding patients.

The trial excluded patients who had a history of autoimmune disease or were on systemic immunosuppression. Peripheral blood for TCR sequencing was collected from all dose cohorts at baseline, on cycle 4 day 1, and on cycle 7 day 1. Samples came from an open-label, multicenter, first-in-human phase I dose-escalation trial of ivuxolimab. Adults with locally advanced or metastatic head and neck squamous cell, hepatocellular, melanoma or renal cell carcinoma were enrolled in the trial. Before TCR sequencing, CD4+ T cells and CD8+ T cells from peripheral blood were sorted into separate populations. Relative to germline, V is missing 3 bases and J is missing 4 bases, with 14 bases of the junction outside any gene match. CDR1 ENHRY and CDR2 SYGVKD were looked up in the germline V gene. The CDR3, cysteine through phenylalanine, is 18 amino acids long. Of all the DNA, just the CDR3 is kept, 54 bases in frame from base 1.

The sample here was CD4+ or CD8+ T cells sorted from blood, taken in a trial of the OX40 agonist ivuxolimab. The V and J segments used are TRBV10-3 and TRBJ2-3; 9 central nucleotides agree with TRBD2. This clonotype was obtained from an adult with an advanced solid tumor such as melanoma, head and neck, liver or kidney cancer. The CDR3 in this case is CAISEGVGTSKVSDTQYF. The DNA reads as follows: TGTGCCATCAGTGAAGGGGTTGGGACTAGCAAGGTATCAGATACGCAGTATTTT.